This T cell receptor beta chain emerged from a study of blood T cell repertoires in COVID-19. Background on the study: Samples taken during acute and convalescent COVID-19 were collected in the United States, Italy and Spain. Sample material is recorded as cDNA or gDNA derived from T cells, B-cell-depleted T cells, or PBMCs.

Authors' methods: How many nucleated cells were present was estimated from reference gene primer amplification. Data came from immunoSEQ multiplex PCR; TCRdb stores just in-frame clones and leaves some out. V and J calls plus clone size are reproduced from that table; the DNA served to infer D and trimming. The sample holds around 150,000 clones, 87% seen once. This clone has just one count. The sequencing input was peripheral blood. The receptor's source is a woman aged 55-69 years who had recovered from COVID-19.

The CDR3 coding sequence is TGTGCCAGCAGCATAAATGAAAAACTGTTTTTT. This sequence encodes CASSINEKLFF. V gene TRBV5-5 combines with J gene TRBJ1-4, with D unclear. The CDR3 runs to 11 residues. The ends were cut back, 4 bases at V and 5 bases at J, with 3 bases in the middle. CDR1 and CDR2 from the germline V gene are SGHKS and YYEKEE (reference sequence). The whole variable domain, filled in from reference TRBV5-5 and TRBJ1-4, reads DAGVTQSPTHLIKTRGQQVTLRCSPISGHKSVSWYQQVLGQGPQFIFQYYEKEERGRGNFPDRFSARQFPNYSSELNVNALLLGDSALYLCASSINEKLFFGSGTQLSVL.